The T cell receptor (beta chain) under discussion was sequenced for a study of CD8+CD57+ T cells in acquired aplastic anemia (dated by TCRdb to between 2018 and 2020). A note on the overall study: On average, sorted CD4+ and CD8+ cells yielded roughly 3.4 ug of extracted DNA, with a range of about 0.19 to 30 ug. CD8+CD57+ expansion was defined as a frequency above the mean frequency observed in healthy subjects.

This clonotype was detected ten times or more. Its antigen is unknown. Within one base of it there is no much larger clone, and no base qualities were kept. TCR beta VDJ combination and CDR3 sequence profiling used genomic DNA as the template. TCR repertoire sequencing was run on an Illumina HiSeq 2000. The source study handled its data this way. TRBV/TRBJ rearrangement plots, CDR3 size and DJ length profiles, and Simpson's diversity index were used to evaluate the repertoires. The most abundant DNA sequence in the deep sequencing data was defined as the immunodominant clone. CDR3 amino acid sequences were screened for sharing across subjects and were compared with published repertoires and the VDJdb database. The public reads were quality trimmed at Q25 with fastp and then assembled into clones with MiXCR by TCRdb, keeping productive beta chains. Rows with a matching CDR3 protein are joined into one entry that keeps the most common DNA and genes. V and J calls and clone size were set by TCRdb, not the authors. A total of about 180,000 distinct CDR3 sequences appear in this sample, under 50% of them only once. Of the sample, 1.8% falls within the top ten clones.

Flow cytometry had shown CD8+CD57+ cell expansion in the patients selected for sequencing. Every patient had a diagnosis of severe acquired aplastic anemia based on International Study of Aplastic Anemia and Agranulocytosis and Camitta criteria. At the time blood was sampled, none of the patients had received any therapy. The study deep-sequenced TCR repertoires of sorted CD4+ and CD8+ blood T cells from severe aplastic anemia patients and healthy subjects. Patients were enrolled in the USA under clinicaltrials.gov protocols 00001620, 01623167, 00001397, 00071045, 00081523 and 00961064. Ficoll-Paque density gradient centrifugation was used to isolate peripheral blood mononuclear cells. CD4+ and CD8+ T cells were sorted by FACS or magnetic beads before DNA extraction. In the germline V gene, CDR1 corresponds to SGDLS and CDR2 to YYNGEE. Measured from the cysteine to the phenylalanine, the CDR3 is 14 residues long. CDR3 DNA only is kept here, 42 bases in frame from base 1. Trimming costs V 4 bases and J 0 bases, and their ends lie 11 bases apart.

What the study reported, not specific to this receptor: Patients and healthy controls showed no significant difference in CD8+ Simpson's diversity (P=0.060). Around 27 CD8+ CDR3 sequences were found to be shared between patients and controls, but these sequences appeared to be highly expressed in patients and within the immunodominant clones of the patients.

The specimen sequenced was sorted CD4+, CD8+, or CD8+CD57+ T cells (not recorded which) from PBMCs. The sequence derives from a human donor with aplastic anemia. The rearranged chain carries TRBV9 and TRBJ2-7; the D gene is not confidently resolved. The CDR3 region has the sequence CASSSGRASYEQYF. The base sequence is TGTGCCAGCAGCTCTGGAAGAGCCTCCTACGAGCAGTACTTC.